Below are 6 T cell receptor beta chains sequenced from a single sample in a study of blood T cell repertoires in COVID-19. Here immunoSEQ multiplex PCR was the method, and the copy in TCRdb shows in-frame clones only, minus some. The sample has 220,000 or so clones; 85% to 90% are singletons. The sample was PBMCs or T cells enriched from blood (not recorded which). All receptors come from a man in his fifties who had been exposed to COVID-19.

The chain uses TRBV7-9 and TRBJ1-2; the match to TRBD1 covers 8 bases. The V and J ends lost 5 bases and 5 bases, in that order; junction bases with no gene match: 10. This CDR3 is built from 15 residues. CDR1 and CDR2 (germline): SEHNR, FQNEAQ (reference sequence). The CDR3 reads CASSIPGQGGYGYTF. The CDR3 DNA reads as TGTGCCAGCAGCATACCAGGACAGGGTGGGTATGGCTACACCTTC.

This chain connects TRBV7-2 to TRBJ1-1; D not resolved. The V end was cut by 4 bases, the J end by 0 bases, with 6 bases between. This CDR3 comprises 13 residues. CDR1 and CDR2 from the germline V gene are SGHTA and FQGNSA. This CDR3 reads CASSYQMNTEAFF. CDR3 nucleotides: TGTGCCAGCAGCTATCAGATGAACACTGAAGCTTTCTTT. Combining the CDR3 with reference TRBV7-2 and TRBJ1-1 gives the whole variable domain GAGVSQSPSNKVTEKGKDVELRCDPISGHTALYWYRQSLGQGLEFLIYFQGNSAPDKSGLPSDRFSAERTGGSVSTLTIQRTQQEDSAVYLCASSYQMNTEAFFGQGTRLTVV.

This sequence joins TRBV7-3 and TRBJ1-5; 9 bases line up with TRBD1. CDR1 and CDR2 from the germline V gene are SGHTA and FQGTGA. There are 14 residues in the CDR3. The V segment lost 5 bases and the J segment 7 bases; nucleotides outside the gene matches: 6. CDR3 DNA: TGTGCCAGCAGCACTACAGGGGGCGGGCAGCCCCAGCATTTT. Protein: CASSTTGGGQPQHF.

V usage is TRBV5-1 and J usage is TRBJ1-5; D is perhaps TRBD1 (5 bases). Per the germline V gene, CDR1 is SGHRS and CDR2 is YFSETQ. The V gene lost 0 bases and the J gene lost 7 bases, with 11 bases spanning the gap. The CDR3 has 14 amino acids. CDR3 coding DNA: TGCGCCAGCAGCTTGGACGTGGGGCGCCAGCCCCAGCATTTT. Protein product: CASSLDVGRQPQHF.

This clone has a single count. This CDR3 is CAWSSNSNEKLFF. CDR3 bases: TGTGCCTGGAGTAGCAACTCTAATGAAAAACTGTTTTTT. This rearrangement joins TRBV30 to TRBJ1-4; D is ambiguous. The V and J ends lost 2 bases and 3 bases respectively, with 7 bases between them. The CDR3 runs 13 residues. The germline V gene encodes CDR1 GTSNPN and CDR2 SVGIG (reference sequence).

The chain's CDR3 is CASSVDREDQPQHF. The DNA of the CDR3 is TGTGCCAGCAGCGTGGACAGGGAGGATCAGCCCCAGCATTTT. V usage is TRBV2 and J usage is TRBJ1-5; TRBD1 matches 8 bases. The CDR3 contains 14 residues. Germline V gene data show CDR1 as SNHLY and CDR2 as FYNNEI. J gave up 5 bases and V 6 bases, and 6 bases lay outside the gene matches.